This passage covers 30 T cell receptor beta chains from one sample sequenced in a study of blood T cells in healthy people across ages. The use of a sample-barcoded 5' primer and a J-beta primer mix characterized a second PCR of 7 to 11 cycles. TCRdb re-called the 5' RACE reads through MiXCR, storing one row per CDR3 protein. Here the sample spans 700,000 or so distinct CDR3 sequences, roughly 43% being singletons. Sequenced material: blood. These receptors were taken from an elderly man in good health.

The V call is TRBV20-1, the J call TRBJ2-5, with 8 bases fitting TRBD2. Trimming removed 2 bases from V and 11 bases from J; junction bases left unmatched: 22. CDR3 length: 17 amino acids. Germline V gene sequence: CDR1 DFQATT, CDR2 SNEGSKA (reference sequence). CDR3: CSARTDEERGTRNEQYF. The DNA of the CDR3 is TGCAGTGCTAGAACGGACGAGGAGCGGGGGACTCGGAATGAGCAGTACTTC.

In this sample, this clonotype turned up many times. The rearrangement links TRBV6-1 to TRBJ2-7; 8 bases map to TRBD1. CDR3 length: 13 residues. The V segment lost 9 bases and the J segment 3 bases; nucleotides outside the gene matches: 7. From germline, CDR1 is MNHNS and CDR2 SASEGT. CDR3: CASGTGTFYEQYF. CDR3 nucleotides: TGTGCCAGTGGGACAGGCACCTTCTACGAGCAGTACTTC.

The CDR3 is CASSFKTGLVYEQYF. The CDR3 DNA reads as TGTGCCAGCAGCTTCAAAACGGGACTAGTCTACGAGCAGTACTTC. The rearrangement links TRBV7-9 to TRBJ2-7; the match to TRBD2 covers 8 bases. Germline loops: CDR1 SEHNR, CDR2 FQNEAQ (reference sequence). V dropped 3 bases and J dropped 3; count of bases not matched to a gene: 7. CDR3 length: 15 residues.

V gene TRBV7-2 combines with J gene TRBJ1-6; no definite D call. CDR1 is SGHTA and CDR2 is FQGNSA in the germline V gene. V shed 4 bases and J shed 2 bases, with 18 bases lying between them. The CDR3 extends over 18 amino acids. The CDR3 protein is CASSYVGGRGTYNSPLHF. The DNA of the CDR3 is TGTGCCAGCAGCTACGTAGGTGGCAGAGGCACCTATAATTCACCCCTCCACTTT.

The chain is built from TRBV7-2 and TRBJ1-2; D is possibly TRBD1 (5 bases). The CDR3 loop spans 13 amino acids. V lost 5 bases to trimming and J lost 4 bases, with 11 bases between them. Per the germline V gene, CDR1 is SGHTA and CDR2 is FQGNSA. CDR3 region: CASSLDNLYGYTF. The CDR3 DNA reads as TGTGCCAGCAGCCTGGACAACCTCTATGGCTACACCTTC.

The V call is TRBV20-1, the J call TRBJ2-3; 7 positions match TRBD2. V gave up 0 bases and J gave up 5 bases; unmatched junction bases: 2. Germline CDR1 DFQATT, CDR2 SNEGSKA (reference sequence). The CDR3 sequence is 13 residues long. The CDR3: CSARDGRGDTQYF. DNA of the CDR3: TGCAGTGCTAGAGATGGGAGGGGAGATACGCAGTATTTT.

The rearrangement links TRBV27 to TRBJ2-1; the match to TRBD2 covers 7 bases. The end of the DNA fits TRBJ2-7 better, so the J call may be wrong. Germline V lookup: CDR1 MNHEY, CDR2 SMNVEV (reference sequence). The CDR3 has 13 amino acids. Here the CDR3 DNA reads TGTGCCAGTCAACCAGCGGGGTACAATGAGCAGTACTTC. It encodes CASQPAGYNEQYF.

This chain links TRBV30 with TRBJ2-4, with a weak D call TRBD2 (6 bases). The CDR3 is made up of 15 amino acids. Per germline, CDR1 GTSNPN and CDR2 SVGIG (reference sequence). The V gene lost 3 bases and the J gene lost 15 bases, with 27 bases spanning the gap. The CDR3 region is CAWSMTRGYQETRYF. The CDR3 DNA sequence: TGTGCCTGGAGCATGACTAGGGGATACCAAGAGACCCGGTACTTC.

The rearrangement joins TRBV4-2 to TRBJ1-6, with D uncertain. In germline, CDR1 is LGHNA, CDR2 YNFKEQ. This CDR3 spans 16 amino acids. V lost 0 bases, J lost 7 bases, and 13 bases lay in between. The CDR3, as DNA: TGTGCCAGCAGCCAAGAGGCCAGGCAAGAGAATTCACCCCTCCACTTT. Translation gives CASSQEARQENSPLHF.

The CDR3 region has the DNA TGTGCCACCAGTGTAGGGGGTGTCCCGGAGACCCAGTACTTC. It encodes CATSVGGVPETQYF. The genes are TRBV24-1 and TRBJ2-5, with a weak D call TRBD1 (6 bases). The CDR3 is 14 amino acids. The V gene lost 5 bases and the J gene lost 5 bases, with 14 bases spanning the gap. Germline assignment: CDR1 KGHDR and CDR2 SFDVKD.

There are many counts of this clonotype. V gene TRBV29-1 combines with J gene TRBJ2-5, with a possible D match to TRBD2 (5 bases). Trimming shortened V by 4 bases and J by 4 bases, and 10 bases separated the two germline ends. The CDR3 extends over 12 amino acids. CDR1 is SQVTM, CDR2 ANQGSEA, per germline. The CDR3 nucleotides read TGCAGCGTTGTCTCGGGGTTAGAGACCCAGTACTTC. This gives the protein CSVVSGLETQYF.

As for this clonotype: Possible read error: a much larger clone is one base away. The chain has TRBV7-2 and TRBJ2-5, with 9 bases matching TRBD1. The CDR3 consists of 15 residues. Germline V gene lookup returns CDR1 SGHTA and CDR2 FQGNSA. CDR3 loop: CVSSLPGQGKETQYF. CDR3 bases: TGTGTCAGCAGCCTCCCGGGACAGGGTAAAGAGACCCAGTACTTC. The variable domain in full, with the rest retrieved from reference TRBV7-2 and TRBJ2-5, is GAGVSQSPSNKVTEKGKDVELRCDPISGHTALYWYRQSLGQGLEFLIYFQGNSAPDKSGLPSDRFSAERTGGSVSTLTIQRTQQEDSAVYLCVSSLPGQGKETQYFGPGTRLLVL.

This clonotype has ten or more counts. This rearrangement joins TRBV7-2 to TRBJ2-5, with TRBD1 matching over 7 bases. J lost 11 bases, V lost 5 bases, and 8 bases had no gene match. This CDR3 has 12 residues. CDR1 and CDR2 from the germline V gene are SGHTA and FQGNSA. CDR3 region: CASSQTGWEQYF. CDR3 DNA sequence: TGTGCCAGCAGCCAGACAGGGTGGGAGCAGTACTTC.

This clonotype came up a few times. The chain couples TRBV4-3 to TRBJ2-7, with TRBD1 matching 7 bases. This CDR3 has 15 residues. V lost 0 bases, J lost 4 bases, and 6 bases stayed unmatched. The germline V gene has CDR1 LGHNA and CDR2 YSLEER. This CDR3 is CASSQDTGDLYEQYF. The CDR3 DNA sequence: TGCGCCAGCAGCCAAGATACAGGGGATCTGTACGAGCAGTACTTC.

This clonotype was picked up a small number of times. This chain uses TRBV5-1 with TRBJ1-4, with TRBD1 as a possible D gene (5 bases). Germline V gene sequence: CDR1 SGHRS, CDR2 YFSETQ. The CDR3 totals 14 residues. V was shortened by 4 bases and J by 8 bases, with 15 bases between the two germline ends. CDR3 bases: TGCGCCAGCAGCCCCCCAGGGAGTTCCGAAAAACTGTTTTTT. Protein sequence: CASSPPGSSEKLFF.

This clonotype was seen many times. This chain uses TRBV6-2 or TRBV6-3 with TRBJ2-3; D gene ambiguous. The germline V and J ends were trimmed by 0 bases and 5 bases, with 6 bases remaining between them. The CDR3 loop spans 13 amino acids. Germline loops: CDR1 MNHEY, CDR2 SVGEGT. CDR3 nucleotides: TGTGCCAGCAGTTACTCGATGGGAGATACGCAGTATTTT. Translated, it gives CASSYSMGDTQYF.

This clonotype was recorded only once. The chain recombines TRBV6-2 or TRBV6-3 with TRBJ1-2; perhaps TRBD1 as D (6 bases). This CDR3 region has 15 residues. Per germline, CDR1 MNHEY and CDR2 SVGEGT. V lost 1 base and J lost 6, with 15 bases in between. The CDR3 region is CASSYFLTGSDGYTF. For the CDR3, the DNA is TGTGCCAGCAGTTACTTCCTAACAGGGTCGGATGGCTACACCTTC.

The chain combines TRBV20-1 with TRBJ1-1, with 8 bases that match TRBD1. CDR3 size: 14 residues. Per germline, CDR1 DFQATT and CDR2 SNEGSKA (reference sequence). J gave up 0 bases and V 5 bases, and 5 bases lay outside the gene matches. The CDR3: CSADRGRVNTEAFF. For the CDR3, the DNA is TGCAGTGCTGACAGGGGAAGGGTGAACACTGAAGCTTTCTTT.

This clonotype was detected a few times. The chain uses TRBV5-1 and TRBJ1-2, with D possibly matching TRBD1 (5 bases). V was cut by 2 bases and J by 12 bases, with 14 bases left in between. Germline V gene sequence: CDR1 SGHRS, CDR2 YFSETQ. The CDR3 has 12 amino acids. Here the CDR3 DNA reads TGCGCCAGCAGCTTTGGACGGGAGGGGCACACCTTC. This codes for CASSFGREGHTF. The whole variable domain, filled in from reference TRBV5-1 and TRBJ1-2, reads KAGVTQTPRYLIKTRGQQVTLSCSPISGHRSVSWYQQTPGQGLQFLFEYFSETQRNKGNFPGRFSGRQFSNSRSEMNVSTLELGDSALYLCASSFGREGHTFGSGTRLTVV.

This chain connects TRBV28 to TRBJ1-1; TRBD1 matches 7 bases. V shed 2 bases, J shed 11 bases, and the junction held 8 bases outside the gene matches. This CDR3 is 13 amino acids long. The germline V gene has CDR1 MDHEN and CDR2 SYDVKM. CDR3 DNA sequence: TGTGCCAGCAGTTTACAGGGCACCAGGGGGGCTTTCTTT. Amino acid sequence: CASSLQGTRGAFF.

In regard to this clonotype: A read error may explain this, as a much larger clone is one base away. The chain couples TRBV7-2 to TRBJ2-1; D is ambiguous. The last part of the DNA fits TRBJ2-7 better; the J call may be wrong. There are 13 residues in the CDR3. Germline CDR1 SGHTA, CDR2 FQGNSA. As DNA, the CDR3 is TGTGCCAGCACCGAAACTGGTTACAATGAGCAGTACTTC. It is translated as CASTETGYNEQYF.

This clonotype has a handful of counts. The gene calls are TRBV7-2 and TRBJ1-3; D is undetermined. CDR3 size: 14 residues. Trimming shortened V by 5 bases and J by 1 base, and 9 bases separated the two germline ends. From germline, CDR1 is SGHTA and CDR2 FQGNSA. This CDR3 reads CASSPQESGNTIYF. CDR3 nucleotides: TGTGCCAGCAGCCCGCAGGAGTCTGGAAACACCATATATTTT.

Only one count was recorded for this clonotype. The rearrangement links TRBV20-1 to TRBJ1-5; 9 bases align to TRBD1. The CDR3 has 15 residues. The germline gives CDR1 DFQATT, CDR2 SNEGSKA (reference sequence). With 5 bases clipped from V and 2 bases from J, the junction kept 7 bases outside the gene matches. The DNA for the CDR3 is TGCAGTGCTCCCCCCCGGGACAGGGGCAATCAGCCCCAGCATTTT. This sequence encodes CSAPPRDRGNQPQHF.

This clonotype has just one count. The gene calls are TRBV4-1 and TRBJ1-4; no firm D call. The germline gives CDR1 MGHRA, CDR2 YSYEKL. The V end was cut by 0 bases, the J end by 4 bases, with 12 bases between. The CDR3 sequence is 16 residues long. CDR3 bases: TGCGCCAGCAGCCAAGACCGCGGGATAGATAATGAAAAACTGTTTTTT. This sequence encodes CASSQDRGIDNEKLFF.

The V and J genes are TRBV15 and TRBJ2-7; TRBD1 aligns across 9 bases. With 1 base clipped from V and 4 bases from J, the junction kept 8 bases outside the gene matches. The CDR3 runs to 16 residues. CDR1 LNHNV and CDR2 YYDKDF come from the germline V gene (reference sequence). CDR3 residues: CATSRGGQGLTYEQYF. For the CDR3, the DNA is TGTGCCACCAGCAGAGGAGGACAGGGGTTAACTTACGAGCAGTACTTC.

The chain combines TRBV7-9 with TRBJ1-4; D is uncertain. CDR3 length: 17 amino acids. Per germline, CDR1 SEHNR and CDR2 FQNEAQ (reference sequence). The V end lost 1 base, the J end lost 0 bases, and 12 bases lay between the germline ends. CDR3 sequence (DNA): TGTGCCAGCAGCTTAGTAGCTGGGGAAGCAACTAATGAAAAACTGTTTTTT. As protein: CASSLVAGEATNEKLFF.

The chain combines TRBV27 with TRBJ2-2; D unclear. Trimming left V 3 bases short and J 3 bases short, with 11 bases between. The CDR3 consists of 15 residues. Germline V lookup: CDR1 MNHEY, CDR2 SMNVEV (reference sequence). The CDR3 is CASSFFTSYTGELFF. In DNA form, the CDR3 reads TGTGCCAGCAGTTTTTTTACGAGTTACACCGGGGAGCTGTTTTTT.

This clonotype was counted between two and nine times. The V call is TRBV3-1, the J call TRBJ2-7, with a weak D call TRBD1 (6 bases). Per the germline V gene, CDR1 is LGHDT and CDR2 is YNNKEL (reference sequence). The germline V and J ends were trimmed by 1 base and 3 bases, with 16 bases remaining between them. The CDR3 loop spans 16 amino acids. The CDR3: CASSQVGGTPFYEQYF. As DNA, the CDR3 is TGTGCCAGCAGCCAAGTTGGGGGCACACCGTTCTACGAGCAGTACTTC.

This clonotype has more than one count but fewer than ten. This chain connects TRBV4-2 to TRBJ2-7, with 7 bases aligning to TRBD1. Per germline, CDR1 LGHNA and CDR2 YNFKEQ. Trimming removed 0 bases from V and 5 bases from J; junction bases left unmatched: 10. The CDR3 covers 16 residues. This CDR3 is CASSQDNGRGYDEQYF. CDR3 bases: TGTGCCAGCAGCCAAGATAACGGCAGGGGGTACGACGAGCAGTACTTC.

The chain is built from TRBV4-2 and TRBJ1-5, with 8 bases lining up with TRBD1. V lost 6 bases and J lost 2; bases outside the gene matches: 9. From germline, CDR1 is LGHNA and CDR2 YNFKEQ. The CDR3 is made up of 16 amino acids. The CDR3 DNA reads TGTGCCAGCAGAGCGTCAGGGGGCAGTGGCAATCAGCCCCAGCATTTT. Translated: CASRASGGSGNQPQHF.